This entry concerns a single T cell receptor beta chain. What it binds is unknown. This entry is derived from a study of cytomegalovirus exposure and HLA in healthy donors. The study, taken as a whole, reports: Researchers reported that a few CMV-associated chains were confirmed in vitro as CMV antigen-specific. About 87% or about 30% of the time was how often most TCR beta V segments were productive, according to an earlier analysis.

The PCR ran on 60 Vbeta and 13 Jbeta primers. Original data processing: There were 80 million to 95 million unique TCR beta chains by a later count, and about 11 million of them were shared. Profiled with immunoSEQ multiplex PCR; TCRdb holds only in-frame clones, not every one. V and J calls plus clone size are reproduced from that table; the DNA served to infer D and trimming. The table lists some 150,000 clones, 80% to 90% of them singletons. Germline assignment: CDR1 DFQATT and CDR2 SNEGSKA (reference sequence). The CDR3 totals 11 residues. The TCR originated in a woman in her twenties or thirties in good health and CMV-seropositive. V gene TRBV20-1 combines with J gene TRBJ2-1; 7 nucleotides align to TRBD2. Input material: PBMCs. In DNA form, the CDR3 reads TGCGCCTCGCTAGCGGACAATGAGCAGTTCTTC. This gives the protein CASLADNEQFF.